This passage covers 12 T cell receptor beta chains from one sample sequenced in a study of blood T cell repertoires in COVID-19. This table comes from immunoSEQ multiplex PCR, and its TCRdb copy is limited to in-frame clones, with some not included. The sample consists of more than 70,000 clones, about 85% of them appearing once. Sequenced: peripheral blood. The source of these receptors is a man aged 55 to 69 with acute or convalescent COVID-19.

The rearrangement links TRBV6-1 to TRBJ2-7, with D tentatively TRBD2 (7 bases). The V gene's germline CDR1 is MNHNS and CDR2 SASEGT. The germline V and J ends were trimmed by 3 bases and 1 base, with 19 bases remaining between them. The CDR3 has 17 residues. The CDR3 region is CASSDLGGGALSYEQYF. The CDR3 nucleotides are TGTGCCAGCAGTGATTTAGGGGGGGGAGCATTATCCTACGAGCAGTACTTC.

This chain links TRBV3-1 (or the pseudogene TRBV3-2) with TRBJ2-5, with TRBD1 matching over 10 bases. The germline CDR1 and CDR2 sequences are LGHDT and YNNKEL (reference sequence). J was trimmed by 5 bases and V by 1 base; bases with no gene match: 4. The CDR3 consists of 15 residues. As DNA, the CDR3 is TGTGCCAGCAGCCAAGCAGGGACAGGGGCGGAGACCCAGTACTTC. Translating it yields CASSQAGTGAETQYF.

The rearrangement joins TRBV9 to TRBJ2-7; 11 bases align to TRBD2. Germline assignment: CDR1 SGDLS and CDR2 YYNGEE. After removal of 2 bases from V and 2 bases from J, the junction contained 3 bases not matched to a gene. CDR3 length: 15 residues. The CDR3 nucleotides read TGTGCCAGCAGCGTCGGGACTAGCGGTACCTACGAGCAGTACTTC. This gives the protein CASSVGTSGTYEQYF.

This chain joins TRBV28 and TRBJ1-5; 12 nucleotides align to TRBD1. Germline trimming cut 3 bases from V and 5 bases from J; bases unmatched to any gene: 11. The germline V gene encodes CDR1 MDHEN and CDR2 SYDVKM. This CDR3 contains 18 residues. CDR3 region: CASSLLPFGTGGDQPQHF. The CDR3, as DNA: TGTGCCAGCAGTTTGCTCCCGTTTGGGACAGGGGGCGATCAGCCCCAGCATTTT.

This clone was seen a handful of times. This sequence joins TRBV19 and TRBJ1-5, with 7 bases fitting TRBD1. Trimming took 5 bases from V and 4 from J; bases not matched to a gene: 14. This CDR3 spans 17 amino acids. Germline V gives CDR1 LNHDA, CDR2 SQIVND (reference sequence). The CDR3 bases are TGTGCCAGTAGTCAATTAAGGTTTGGGACAGATAATCAGCCCCAGCATTTT. Amino acid sequence: CASSQLRFGTDNQPQHF.

As DNA, the CDR3 is TGTGCCACCAGCGGGCAGCAGAACACTGAAGCTTTCTTT. Its protein is CATSGQQNTEAFF. The chain recombines TRBV15 with TRBJ1-1; D not certain. The CDR3 has 13 residues. Germline lookup yields CDR1 LNHNV and CDR2 YYDKDF (reference sequence). Between the trimmed V and J ends, which lost 5 bases and 1 base, there was a span of 8 bases. The full variable domain, completed using reference TRBV15 and TRBJ1-1, is DAMVIQNPRYQVTQFGKPVTLSCSQTLNHNVMYWYQQKSSQAPKLLFHYYDKDFNNEADTPDNFQSRRPNTSFCFLDIRSPGLGDTAMYLCATSGQQNTEAFFGQGTRLTVV.

With respect to this clone: At the DNA level, this CDR3 is encoded by other sequences in the same sample as well. The rearrangement links TRBV19 to TRBJ2-7; weak D call: TRBD1 (6 bases). V was shortened by 6 bases and J by 2 bases, with 8 bases between the two germline ends. Germline assignment: CDR1 LNHDA and CDR2 SQIVND (reference sequence). This CDR3 contains 12 residues. The DNA for the CDR3 is TGTGCCAGTAGGGACAGAGCCTACGAGCAGTACTTC. Protein: CASRDRAYEQYF.

The CDR3 bases are TGTGCCAGCAGCCAAAAGCAGAACACTGAAGCTTTCTTT. This translates into CASSQKQNTEAFF. The rearrangement links TRBV3-1 (or the pseudogene TRBV3-2) to TRBJ1-1; no clear D gene. Trimming removed 2 bases at V and 1 base at J, with 5 bases between. The CDR3 consists of 13 residues. Germline V lookup: CDR1 LGHDT, CDR2 YNNKEL (reference sequence).

The CDR3 coding sequence is TGCGCCAGCAGCCTAACCGGACAGGTTGCGCAAAACATTCAGTACTTC. This encodes CASSLTGQVAQNIQYF. This chain connects TRBV5-1 to TRBJ2-4; 7 nucleotides line up with TRBD1. Trimming removed 4 bases from V and 5 bases from J; junction bases left unmatched: 12. Germline CDR1 and CDR2: SGHRS and YFSETQ. This CDR3 has 16 residues.

This chain uses TRBV11-2 with TRBJ2-5; D might be TRBD1 (6 bases). The CDR3 runs 15 residues. The germline gives CDR1 SGHAT, CDR2 FQNNGV. V was shortened by 0 bases and J by 4 bases, with 12 bases between the two germline ends. The CDR3 sequence: CASSLEGARGETQYF. The CDR3 DNA reads TGTGCCAGCAGCTTAGAGGGGGCGAGAGGAGAGACCCAGTACTTC.

The CDR3 loop reads CASSEQLAGLSSYNEQFF. The CDR3 DNA sequence: TGTGCCAGCAGTGAACAACTAGCGGGACTGAGCTCCTACAATGAGCAGTTCTTC. The chain combines TRBV6-1 with TRBJ2-1; 10 bases match TRBD2. CDR1 and CDR2 (germline): MNHNS, SASEGT. The J segment lost 0 bases and the V segment lost 2 bases, leaving 7 bases of the junction unmatched. The CDR3 consists of 18 residues.

This chain uses TRBV3-1 (or the pseudogene TRBV3-2) with TRBJ2-1; a weak D match, TRBD2 (5 bases). The CDR3 consists of 13 residues. CDR1 and CDR2 (germline): LGHDT, YNNKEL (reference sequence). V lost 1 base and J 9 bases, leaving 10 bases between the germline ends. CDR3 residues: CASSQVAAGEQFF. CDR3 bases: TGTGCCAGCAGCCAAGTAGCCGCGGGTGAGCAGTTCTTC.